This TCR beta chain was profiled in a study of cytomegalovirus exposure and HLA in healthy donors. On the study more broadly: Of all 400 or so donors who were genotyped, under 90% belonged to the Caucasian-associated ancestry cluster.

PCR was performed using 60 Vbeta and 13 Jbeta primers. The repertoire was sequenced with immunoSEQ multiplex PCR; TCRdb's copy has only in-frame clones and lacks some. The table includes over 200,000 clones, around 80% detected once. Looked up from germline, CDR1 is SEHNR and CDR2 is FQNEAQ (reference sequence). J lost 4 bases, V lost 2 bases, and 3 bases had no gene match. CDR3 size: 14 residues. V and J are TRBV7-9 and TRBJ2-3; 7 nucleotides line up with TRBD2. The source of this sequence is a woman aged 55-75 years in good health and CMV-seropositive. Sequenced sample: PBMCs. The CDR3 DNA sequence: TGTGCCAGCAGCTTAAGACTAGCCCCAGATACGCAGTATTTT. It is translated as CASSLRLAPDTQYF.